The 15 T cell receptor beta chains reported below all come from one sample, sequenced in a study of blood T cell repertoires in COVID-19. Clones were read by immunoSEQ multiplex PCR, and TCRdb kept only the in-frame ones, dropping some. The sample carries around 250,000 clones, 65% to 85% recorded once. What was sequenced was peripheral blood. These receptors were obtained from a man older than 75 with acute or convalescent COVID-19.

This clone was observed once. This chain connects TRBV9 to TRBJ2-5; 11 bases align to TRBD1. V trimming: 4 bases; J trimming: 5 bases; junction bases outside the gene matches: 7. CDR1 is SGDLS and CDR2 is YYNGEE in the germline V gene. The CDR3 runs to 15 residues. CDR3: CASSFRTGGPETQYF. CDR3 in DNA: TGTGCCAGCAGCTTCAGGACAGGGGGCCCCGAGACCCAGTACTTC.

The chain links TRBV15 to TRBJ2-7, with TRBD2 matching over 11 bases. The CDR3 consists of 16 residues. The germline V gene has CDR1 LNHNV and CDR2 YYDKDF (reference sequence). Trimming took 0 bases from V and 3 from J; bases not matched to a gene: 4. The chain's CDR3 is CATSRDRLAGNYEQYF. CDR3 nucleotides: TGTGCCACCAGCAGAGATCGACTAGCGGGGAACTACGAGCAGTACTTC. Based on the CDR3 plus reference TRBV15 and TRBJ2-7, the full variable domain is DAMVIQNPRYQVTQFGKPVTLSCSQTLNHNVMYWYQQKSSQAPKLLFHYYDKDFNNEADTPDNFQSRRPNTSFCFLDIRSPGLGDTAMYLCATSRDRLAGNYEQYFGPGTRLTVT.

J is TRBJ1-2 and V is TRBV28; 9 bases are a match to TRBD1. The ends lost 7 bases at V and 6 bases at J; junction bases unmatched: 6. This CDR3 has 13 residues. Germline CDR1 is MDHEN and CDR2 is SYDVKM. CDR3 sequence reads: CASNAQGADGYTF. Here the CDR3 DNA reads TGTGCCAGCAACGCACAGGGGGCGGATGGCTACACCTTC.

The V and J genes are TRBV7-8 and TRBJ1-5; TRBD1 is a possible D gene (6 bases). The V and J ends lost 5 bases and 2 bases respectively, with 10 bases between them. The CDR3 extends over 14 amino acids. Per germline, CDR1 SGHVS and CDR2 FQNEAQ. The CDR3 loop reads CASSRGAGNQPQHF. CDR3 sequence (DNA): TGTGCCAGCAGCCGGGGGGCGGGCAATCAGCCCCAGCATTTT.

This chain joins TRBV5-1 and TRBJ1-4, with D perhaps matching TRBD1 (5 bases). V lost 5 bases and J 8 bases, leaving 16 bases between the germline ends. This CDR3 is 14 amino acids long. Germline V lookup: CDR1 SGHRS, CDR2 YFSETQ. For the CDR3, the DNA is TGCGCCAGCAGGGATCAGGGTTTTGGAGAAAAACTGTTTTTT. As protein: CASRDQGFGEKLFF.

The chain joins TRBV3-1 (or the pseudogene TRBV3-2) to TRBJ2-6, with D possibly TRBD1 on 6 matching bases. Germline V lookup: CDR1 LGHDT, CDR2 YNNKEL (reference sequence). V lost 7 bases to trimming and J lost 0 bases, with 13 bases between them. The CDR3 contains 16 residues. The DNA for the CDR3 is TGTGCCAGCACCCGGGACACCTCCTCTGGGGCCAACGTCCTGACTTTC. This codes for CASTRDTSSGANVLTF.

The chain is built from TRBV5-1 and TRBJ2-3; the D gene is possibly TRBD1 (6 bases). In germline, CDR1 is SGHRS, CDR2 YFSETQ. Trimming took 4 bases from V and 0 from J, leaving 15 bases between them. The CDR3 consists of 16 residues. The CDR3 DNA sequence: TGCGCCAGCAGCCCGGGACACCGAACAAGCACAGATACGCAGTATTTT. It is translated as CASSPGHRTSTDTQYF.

The rearrangement joins TRBV2 to TRBJ2-5; a possible D gene is TRBD1 (6 bases). Per germline, CDR1 SNHLY and CDR2 FYNNEI. V was cut by 4 bases and J by 1 base, with 13 bases left in between. This CDR3 has 15 residues. DNA for the CDR3: TGTGCCAGCAGTGTACAGGGATTAGTCCAAGAGACCCAGTACTTC. It yields the protein CASSVQGLVQETQYF.

CDR3 region: CASSEVRDEQYF. CDR3 coding DNA: TGTGCCAGCAGTGAAGTCAGGGACGAGCAGTACTTC. This chain connects TRBV6-1 to TRBJ2-7, with a tentative D call TRBD1 (5 bases). The CDR3 consists of 12 residues. The germline V and J ends were trimmed by 1 base and 5 bases, with 6 bases remaining between them. The germline CDR1 and CDR2 sequences are MNHNS and SASEGT.

This chain links TRBV5-1 with TRBJ2-5, with 7 positions matching TRBD1. The germline V gene encodes CDR1 SGHRS and CDR2 YFSETQ. Trimming cost V 1 base and J 2 bases; bases outside gene matches: 5. CDR3 length: 15 amino acids. As DNA, the CDR3 is TGCGCCAGCAGCTTGTTCCGGACAGGACAAGAGACCCAGTACTTC. This codes for CASSLFRTGQETQYF.

V is TRBV5-4 and J is TRBJ2-7; 14 bases map to TRBD2. Trimming at V came to 4 bases and at J to 1 base, leaving 4 bases not matched to a gene. The CDR3 has 16 residues. CDR1 SGHNT and CDR2 YYREEE come from the germline V gene (reference sequence). CDR3 bases: TGTGCCAGCAGCAACGGACTAGCGGGAGGATCCTACGAGCAGTACTTC. As protein: CASSNGLAGGSYEQYF.

This clone appeared a single time. This sample also contains other DNA sequences that code for the same CDR3. The chain uses TRBV3-1 (or the pseudogene TRBV3-2) and TRBJ2-7; 7 nucleotides agree with TRBD2. This CDR3 is built from 14 residues. Germline V lookup: CDR1 LGHDT, CDR2 YNNKEL (reference sequence). The J segment lost 0 bases and the V segment lost 4 bases, leaving 3 bases of the junction unmatched. CDR3 sequence: CASSPASGSYEQYF. In DNA, the CDR3 is TGTGCCAGCAGCCCAGCTAGCGGCTCCTACGAGCAGTACTTC.

This sequence joins TRBV6-1 and TRBJ2-7; 9 bases fit TRBD1. Looked up from germline, CDR1 is MNHNS and CDR2 is SASEGT. Unmatched junction bases numbered 7, after V lost 4 bases and J lost 0 bases. CDR3 length: 16 residues. CDR3 in DNA: TGTGCCAGCAGTGGCGACAGGGGGATAAGCTCCTACGAGCAGTACTTC. Its translation: CASSGDRGISSYEQYF.

The chain carries TRBV20-1 and TRBJ1-2; D not resolved. The germline CDR1 and CDR2 sequences are DFQATT and SNEGSKA (reference sequence). V was cut by 0 bases and J by 4 bases, with 3 bases left in between. The length of the CDR3 is 11 residues. CDR3 in DNA: TGCAGTGCTAGAGAACTCTATGGCTACACCTTC. Protein product: CSARELYGYTF.

V usage is TRBV15 and J usage is TRBJ2-2; no reliable D call. This CDR3 has 14 amino acids. Germline V CDR1 and CDR2: LNHNV, YYDKDF (reference sequence). V was trimmed by 9 bases and J by 7 bases, leaving 18 bases between them. The CDR3 is CATKEPRLSGELFF. CDR3 sequence (DNA): TGTGCCACTAAAGAACCCCGATTGAGCGGGGAGCTGTTTTTT. Supplemented by reference TRBV15 and TRBJ2-2, the full variable domain reads DAMVIQNPRYQVTQFGKPVTLSCSQTLNHNVMYWYQQKSSQAPKLLFHYYDKDFNNEADTPDNFQSRRPNTSFCFLDIRSPGLGDTAMYLCATKEPRLSGELFFGEGSRLTVL.